This TCR beta chain was identified in a study of blood T cell repertoires in COVID-19. Study background: Researchers got acute and convalescent COVID-19 samples from the United States, Italy and Spain. From T cells, B-cell-depleted T cells, or PBMCs came the material, which was cDNA or gDNA.

In the authors' methods: Nucleated cell counts were estimated from reference gene primer amplification. The assay was immunoSEQ multiplex PCR, and TCRdb's table has in-frame clones only and misses some. The D gene and trimming were derived from the DNA, and the V and J assignments and clone size from that table. The table shows 200,000 or so clones, with 80% to 90% occurring only once. The CDR3 extends over 14 amino acids. Germline loops: CDR1 MNHEY, CDR2 SVGAGI. The V segment lost 8 bases and the J segment 4 bases; nucleotides outside the gene matches: 6. The clonotype comes from a man in his thirties or forties with active or convalescent COVID-19. Sequencing input: peripheral blood. This chain links TRBV6-5 with TRBJ2-2; 8 nucleotides match TRBD1. The CDR3 here is CASETGVGTGELFF. CDR3 DNA sequence: TGTGCCAGCGAGACAGGGGTCGGCACCGGGGAGCTGTTTTTT.